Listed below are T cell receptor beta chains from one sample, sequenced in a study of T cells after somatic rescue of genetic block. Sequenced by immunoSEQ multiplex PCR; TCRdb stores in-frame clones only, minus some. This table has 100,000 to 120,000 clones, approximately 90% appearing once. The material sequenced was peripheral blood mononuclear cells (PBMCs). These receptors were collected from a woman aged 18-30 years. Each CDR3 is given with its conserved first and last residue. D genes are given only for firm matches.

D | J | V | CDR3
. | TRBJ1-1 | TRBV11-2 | CASSKTGMNTEAFF
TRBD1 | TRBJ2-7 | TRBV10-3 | CAISDHSGTATYEQYF
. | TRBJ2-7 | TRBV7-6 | CASSLVGVGLRGEQYF
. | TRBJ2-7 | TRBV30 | CAWSPGTSYEQYF
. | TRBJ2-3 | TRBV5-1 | CASSLWDTDTQYF
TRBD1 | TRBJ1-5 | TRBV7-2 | CASSTRQGPNQPQHF
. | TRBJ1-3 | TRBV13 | CASSLSGSPFRNTIYF
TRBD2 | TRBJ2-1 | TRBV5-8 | CASSLTSGTYNEQFF
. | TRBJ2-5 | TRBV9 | CASSVAGRETQYF
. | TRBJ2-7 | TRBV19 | CASSIGRGAAYEQYF
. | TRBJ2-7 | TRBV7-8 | CASSQGTWPYEQYF
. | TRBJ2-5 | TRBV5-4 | CASSLNGETQYF
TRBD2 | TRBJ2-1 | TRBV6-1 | CASSSSGENNEQFF
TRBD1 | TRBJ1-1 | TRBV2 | CASELDRGNTEAFF
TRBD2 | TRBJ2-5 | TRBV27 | CASSFSGGASETQYF
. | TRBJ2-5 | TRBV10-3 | CAISFGNRETQYF
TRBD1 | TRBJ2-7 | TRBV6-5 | CASRTTGSGEQYF
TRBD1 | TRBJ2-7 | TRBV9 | CASSVSGTGLNEQYF
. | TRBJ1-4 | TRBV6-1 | CASSVGARVTNEKLFF
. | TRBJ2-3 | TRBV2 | CASSAYTDTQYF
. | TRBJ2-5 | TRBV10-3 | CAISTGREETQYF
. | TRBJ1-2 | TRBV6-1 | CASIGEVRYTF
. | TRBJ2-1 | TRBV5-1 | CASSLGLTGHNEQFF
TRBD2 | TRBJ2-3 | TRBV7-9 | CASKSGSGGRYDTQYF
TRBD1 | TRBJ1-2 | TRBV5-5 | CASLGRRGRDGYTF